A selection of T cell receptor beta chains follows, all from one sample in a study of blood T cells in healthy people across ages. MiXCR, applied by TCRdb to the 5' RACE reads, yields one record per CDR3 protein. The sample records 730,000 or so distinct CDR3 sequences, around 40% being singletons. Sequencing was carried out using blood. The receptor set was obtained from an older woman in good health. Both conserved end residues are part of each CDR3. The D gene is left open where the match is weak. The listing skips clone size in some rows; elsewhere it reads once, few, many or a size class.

clone_size,j_call,v_call,d_call,cdr3_aa,cdr3_nt
-,TRBJ2-3,TRBV6-5,TRBD2,CASSYKGLAGSAGTQYF,TGTGCCAGCAGTTACAAGGGACTAGCGGGGAGTGCGGGTACGCAGTATTTT
-,TRBJ2-5,TRBV2,-,CASRVFIGGGTWETQYF,TGTGCCAGCAGGGTCTTCATTGGAGGGGGGACTTGGGAGACCCAGTACTTC
few,TRBJ2-1,TRBV12-3/TRBV12-4,TRBD2,CASSLAKGGGRLGEQFF,TGTGCCAGCAGTTTAGCGAAGGGCGGGGGACGTCTGGGTGAGCAGTTCTTC
-,TRBJ2-1,TRBV4-1,-,CASSPEARISYNEQFF,TGCGCCAGCAGCCCTGAGGCGCGGATCTCCTACAATGAGCAGTTCTTC
-,TRBJ1-4,TRBV12-3/TRBV12-4,-,CASGASGGEKLFF,TGTGCCAGCGGAGCTTCCGGGGGGGAAAAACTGTTTTTT
-,TRBJ2-7,TRBV5-6,-,CASSLGLLLREQYF,TGTGCCAGCAGCTTGGGGCTTTTACTACGCGAGCAGTACTTC
few,TRBJ1-2,TRBV20-1,-,CSAAVGRTNYGYTF,TGCAGTGCTGCAGTCGGCCGTACCAACTATGGCTACACCTTC
-,TRBJ2-5,TRBV4-1,TRBD2,CASRQAAGVQETQYF,TGCGCCAGCAGACAAGCGGCGGGGGTACAAGAGACCCAGTACTTC
-,TRBJ2-6,TRBV20-1,-,CSAREGGRANVLTF,TGCAGTGCTAGAGAGGGGGGTAGGGCCAACGTCCTGACTTTC
-,TRBJ1-1,TRBV4-1,-,CASSQATWGANTEAFF,TGCGCCAGCAGCCAAGCCACCTGGGGGGCGAACACTGAAGCTTTCTTT
many,TRBJ2-7,TRBV27,-,CASSLSINDASYEQYF,TGTGCCAGCAGTTTATCTATCAACGACGCATCCTACGAGCAGTACTTC
-,TRBJ1-5,TRBV21-1,-,CASSKGGSNQPQHF,TGTGCCAGCAGCAAGGGGGGAAGCAATCAGCCCCAGCATTTT
-,TRBJ2-1,TRBV20-1,-,CSARDVDSYNEQFF,TGCAGTGCTCGGGACGTTGACTCCTACAATGAGCAGTTCTTC
few,TRBJ2-5,TRBV7-2,TRBD2,CASSLGTSGSWETQYF,TGTGCCAGCAGCTTAGGGACTAGCGGGAGCTGGGAGACCCAGTACTTC
few,TRBJ1-6,TRBV5-5,TRBD1,CASSFGTGGENSPLHF,TGTGCCAGCAGCTTCGGGACAGGGGGCGAAAATTCACCCCTCCACTTT
-,TRBJ2-7,TRBV6-6,TRBD1,CASSVPGGSSYEQYF,TGTGCCAGCAGCGTCCCAGGGGGAAGCTCCTACGAGCAGTACTTC
few,TRBJ2-7,TRBV7-2,-,CASSLRRDFSYEQYF,TGTGCCAGCAGCCTAAGAAGGGACTTCTCCTACGAGCAGTACTTC
-,TRBJ2-5,TRBV5-1,TRBD2,CASSLGFGLVVEETQYF,TGCGCCAGCAGCTTGGGTTTTGGACTAGTGGTCGAAGAGACCCAGTACTTC
few,TRBJ2-1,TRBV18,TRBD2,CASSPLAGPYNEQFF,TGTGCCAGCTCACCCCTAGCGGGACCCTACAATGAGCAGTTCTTC
few,TRBJ2-3,TRBV20-1,TRBD2,CSATGTSGTSTDTQYF,TGCAGTGCCACCGGGACTAGCGGGACTTCCACAGATACGCAGTATTTT
once,TRBJ1-1,TRBV29-1,-,CSVVQGGRRMNTEAFF,TGCAGCGTTGTCCAGGGTGGTCGGCGGATGAACACTGAAGCTTTCTTT
-,TRBJ2-4,TRBV9,-,CASSVGPGAKNIQYF,TGTGCCAGCAGCGTAGGGCCGGGAGCCAAAAACATTCAGTACTTC
few,TRBJ1-1,TRBV15,-,CATSRDHRNTEAFF,TGTGCCACCAGCAGAGATCACAGGAACACTGAAGCTTTCTTT
-,TRBJ2-7,TRBV29-1,TRBD1,CSASRDSAYEQYF,TGCAGCGCCTCCCGGGACAGCGCCTACGAGCAGTACTTC
-,TRBJ1-5,TRBV12-3/TRBV12-4,-,CASSFSGGQPQHF,TGTGCCAGCAGTTTTTCCGGTGGACAGCCCCAGCATTTT
few,TRBJ2-3,TRBV6-6,-,CASSYGRDTQYF,TGTGCCAGCAGTTACGGGAGGGATACGCAGTATTTT
-,TRBJ2-7,TRBV20-1,-,CSANTLYQVEEMTSYEQYF,TGCAGTGCTAACACGCTCTATCAGGTGGAGGAGATGACCTCCTACGAGCAGTACTTC
-,TRBJ1-2,TRBV24-1,TRBD1,CATSDSDRPNYGYTF,TGTGCCACCAGTGATTCGGACAGGCCAAACTATGGCTACACCTTC
-,TRBJ2-2,TRBV10-1,TRBD2,CASSRTSGEITGELFF,TGCGCCAGCAGTCGGACTAGCGGGGAGATAACCGGGGAGCTGTTTTTT
few,TRBJ2-5,TRBV2,-,CASSGLLVEGETQYF,TGTGCCAGCAGTGGCCTGCTGGTGGAAGGCGAGACCCAGTACTTC
-,TRBJ1-1,TRBV6-5,-,CASSYSTGGAGNTEAFF,TGTGCCAGCAGTTACTCGACCGGGGGTGCTGGGAACACTGAAGCTTTCTTT
many,TRBJ1-4,TRBV7-7,-,CASSAGTGDEKLFF,TGTGCTAGCAGCGCCGGGACGGGGGATGAAAAACTGTTTTTT
-,TRBJ2-2,TRBV28,-,CASNSRAGNTGELFF,TGTGCCAGCAATTCGAGGGCCGGCAACACCGGGGAGCTGTTTTTT
-,TRBJ2-5,TRBV9,-,CASTPGGGVGETQYF,TGTGCCAGCACCCCCGGAGGGGGGGTTGGAGAGACCCAGTACTTC
-,TRBJ1-2,TRBV29-1,TRBD1,CSAGGFGTDIFNYGYTF,TGCAGCGCCGGAGGGTTCGGGACAGATATTTTTAACTATGGCTACACCTTC
-,TRBJ2-5,TRBV4-2,TRBD2,CTSSQGTSGQETQYF,TGTACCAGCAGCCAAGGGACTAGCGGCCAAGAGACCCAGTACTTC
-,TRBJ2-7,TRBV27,-,CASSRLGGPYNEQYF,TGTGCCAGCAGTCGACTAGGGGGACCCTACAATGAGCAGTACTTC
few,TRBJ2-6,TRBV27,TRBD2,CASTGLAGYSGANVLTF,TGTGCCAGCACAGGTCTAGCGGGATACTCTGGGGCCAACGTCCTGACTTTC
-,TRBJ1-1,TRBV6-1,-,CASSWEGENTEAFF,TGTGCCAGCAGCTGGGAGGGGGAGAACACTGAAGCTTTCTTT
few,TRBJ2-2,TRBV12-3/TRBV12-4,-,CASSFQLNTGELFF,TGTGCCAGCAGTTTCCAGCTGAACACCGGGGAGCTGTTTTTT
few,TRBJ2-3,TRBV5-1,-,CASSLRDFSTDTQYF,TGCGCCAGCAGCTTGCGGGACTTCAGCACAGATACGCAGTATTTT
-,TRBJ2-3,TRBV7-8,-,CASSPFAGEADTQYF,TGTGCCAGCAGCCCCTTTGCAGGGGAAGCAGATACGCAGTATTTT
-,TRBJ2-3,TRBV4-3,TRBD2,CASSQSLAGGGTDTQYF,TGCGCCAGCAGCCAATCTCTAGCGGGAGGGGGCACAGATACGCAGTATTTT
-,TRBJ2-3,TRBV20-1,TRBD1,CSATDRGPEDTQYF,TGCAGTGCTACGGACAGGGGGCCGGAAGATACGCAGTATTTT
-,TRBJ2-7,TRBV20-1,TRBD1,CSARGQGGSYEQYF,TGCAGTGCCAGGGGACAGGGGGGGTCCTACGAGCAGTACTTC